The 24 T cell receptor beta chains below all came from one sample that was sequenced in a study of T cell changes during pregnancy in multiple sclerosis. This table comes from immunoSEQ multiplex PCR, and its TCRdb copy is limited to in-frame clones, with some not included. The sample yields about 39,000 clones, about 94% seen once. The sequencing used peripheral blood, collected in the third trimester of pregnancy. The receptors come from a female donor with multiple sclerosis, enrolled in a pregnancy study.

The chain couples TRBV5-5 to TRBJ1-3; the match to TRBD1 covers 8 bases. This CDR3 comprises 16 residues. Germline assignment: CDR1 SGHKS and CDR2 YYEKEE (reference sequence). V lost 4 bases to trimming and J lost 4 bases; unmatched junction nucleotides: 10. CDR3 loop: CASSPSQGARGNTIYF. The DNA of the CDR3 is TGTGCCAGCAGCCCAAGTCAGGGGGCGCGGGGAAACACCATATATTTT.

The chain recombines TRBV11-2 with TRBJ1-1, with D tentatively TRBD1 (5 bases). The V and J ends lost 3 bases and 3 bases respectively, with 11 bases between them. This CDR3 comprises 14 residues. The germline gives CDR1 SGHAT, CDR2 FQNNGV. The CDR3 here is CASSFAGRDTEAFF. The DNA for the CDR3 is TGTGCCAGCAGCTTCGCGGGGCGTGACACTGAAGCTTTCTTT.

The chain couples TRBV4-2 to TRBJ2-1; tentatively, D is TRBD1 (6 bases). Trimming left V 0 bases short and J 0 bases short, with 9 bases between. This CDR3 comprises 16 residues. In germline, CDR1 is LGHNA, CDR2 YNFKEQ. The CDR3 coding sequence is TGTGCCAGCAGCCAAGATGGGACAAGCTCCTACAATGAGCAGTTCTTC. Translated, it gives CASSQDGTSSYNEQFF.

This clone was observed once. This chain uses TRBV14 with TRBJ2-3, with TRBD2 matching 13 bases. The ends lost 3 bases at V and 2 bases at J; junction bases unmatched: 8. CDR1 is SGHDN, CDR2 FVKESK, per germline. CDR3 length: 18 residues. CDR3 in DNA: TGTGCCAGCAGCCAGAATACTGGACTAGCGGGAGTCACAGATACGCAGTATTTT. Protein sequence: CASSQNTGLAGVTDTQYF. The full variable domain, in which reference TRBV14 and TRBJ2-3 provide the parts outside the CDR3, is EAGVTQFPSHSVIEKGQTVTLRCDPISGHDNLYWYRRVMGKEIKFLLHFVKESKQDESGMPNNRFLAERTGGTYSTLKVQPAELEDSGVYFCASSQNTGLAGVTDTQYFGPGTRLTVL.

The chain has TRBV7-9 and TRBJ1-1; TRBD1 agrees at 8 bases. The junction had 3 bases not matched to a gene; V was cut back by 0 bases and J by 3 bases. Germline V lookup: CDR1 SEHNR, CDR2 FQNEAQ (reference sequence). There are 15 residues in the CDR3. The CDR3 loop reads CASSLAQTGDTEAFF. The CDR3, as DNA: TGTGCCAGCAGCTTAGCTCAGACAGGGGACACTGAAGCTTTCTTT.

The rearrangement joins TRBV5-1 to TRBJ2-7; 13 nucleotides agree with TRBD2. The CDR3 contains 15 residues. CDR1 and CDR2 from the germline V gene are SGHRS and YFSETQ. Losses at the gene ends were 5 bases for V and 5 bases for J; bases not matched to a gene: 7. CDR3: CASRDRTSGSNEQYF. Written as DNA, the CDR3 is TGCGCCAGCAGAGACCGGACTAGCGGGAGTAACGAGCAGTACTTC.

The chain employs TRBV7-9 and TRBJ1-6, with 7 bases aligning to TRBD1. The V and J ends lost 5 bases and 5 bases, in that order; junction bases with no gene match: 6. This CDR3 is 15 amino acids long. Per germline, CDR1 SEHNR and CDR2 FQNEAQ (reference sequence). The CDR3 loop is CASSQGDSNNSPLHF. The CDR3, as DNA: TGTGCCAGCAGCCAAGGGGACAGCAATAATTCACCCCTCCACTTT.

The chain employs TRBV7-9 and TRBJ1-1; a weak D match, TRBD1 (5 bases). V was trimmed by 1 base and J by 4 bases, leaving 10 bases between them. Germline V lookup: CDR1 SEHNR, CDR2 FQNEAQ (reference sequence). The CDR3 is 14 residues long. CDR3 nucleotides: TGTGCCAGCAGCTTAGTGGGGAGGGGCACTGAAGCTTTCTTT. Encoded protein: CASSLVGRGTEAFF.

The CDR3 DNA reads as TGTGCCAGCACCCCCAGGGGCAATCAGCCCCAGCATTTT. Its translation: CASTPRGNQPQHF. This chain uses TRBV2 with TRBJ1-5, with a weak D call TRBD1 (5 bases). There are 13 residues in the CDR3. Germline V gene data show CDR1 as SNHLY and CDR2 as FYNNEI. V dropped 7 bases and J dropped 2 bases, with 9 bases sitting between them.

This chain uses TRBV7-9 with TRBJ1-4, with 11 bases lining up with TRBD1. V lost 4 bases, J lost 7 bases, and 2 bases stayed unmatched. The CDR3 is 14 amino acids. The V gene's germline CDR1 is SEHNR and CDR2 FQNEAQ (reference sequence). This CDR3 is CASSWTGGGEKLFF. DNA for the CDR3: TGTGCCAGCAGCTGGACAGGGGGCGGTGAAAAACTGTTTTTT.

This sequence joins TRBV5-6 and TRBJ1-2; the D is unclear. The germline gives CDR1 SGHDT, CDR2 YYEEEE. CDR3 length: 12 residues. Trimming pared 1 base from V and 6 bases from J, leaving 7 bases between. The CDR3 DNA reads as TGTGCCAGCAGCTTGAGAGGAGATGGCTACACCTTC. This codes for CASSLRGDGYTF.

The rearrangement joins TRBV2 to TRBJ1-5; 8 bases are shared with TRBD1. Germline loops: CDR1 SNHLY, CDR2 FYNNEI. With 5 bases clipped from V and 6 bases from J, the junction kept 3 bases outside the gene matches. This CDR3 region has 13 residues. The CDR3 here is CASSRQGSQPQHF. The DNA for the CDR3 is TGTGCCAGCAGTAGACAGGGGAGTCAGCCCCAGCATTTT.

This clone was recorded once. The chain links TRBV5-6 to TRBJ2-7, with TRBD2 as a possible D gene (5 bases). Between the trimmed V and J ends, which lost 3 bases and 4 bases, there was a span of 11 bases. Germline V CDR1 and CDR2: SGHDT, YYEEEE. CDR3 length equals 13 residues. CDR3 nucleotides: TGTGCCAGCAGCTACGGCGGGTTGTACGAGCAGTACTTC. Translated, it gives CASSYGGLYEQYF.

The rearrangement uses TRBV11-1 and TRBJ1-2, with D maybe TRBD1 (5 bases). V shed 5 bases and J shed 7 bases, with 23 bases lying between them. The CDR3 is 16 amino acids. CDR1 is SGHAT, CDR2 FQDESV, per germline (reference sequence). The CDR3 reads CASSREIPGLGIGYTF. CDR3 DNA: TGTGCCAGCAGCAGAGAAATACCGGGACTCGGGATTGGCTACACCTTC.

The chain uses TRBV18 and TRBJ1-5; possible D gene TRBD1, 6 bases. This CDR3 contains 15 residues. Trimming cost V 4 bases and J 7 bases, with 17 bases left between them. Per the germline V gene, CDR1 is KGHSH and CDR2 is LQKENI. CDR3 residues: CASSLKGGAGQPQHF. The CDR3 DNA is TGTGCCAGCTCACTGAAAGGGGGGGCGGGGCAGCCCCAGCATTTT.

V is TRBV2 and J is TRBJ2-7, with 7 bases matching TRBD1. Per the germline V gene, CDR1 is SNHLY and CDR2 is FYNNEI. J gave up 7 bases and V 5 bases, and 14 bases lay outside the gene matches. The CDR3 has 15 residues. The CDR3 DNA follows: TGTGCCAGCAGTTCCAGACAGGGCAAATCTTCTGAGCAGTACTTC. This sequence encodes CASSSRQGKSSEQYF.

The V call is TRBV19, the J call TRBJ2-5; TRBD2 is a possible D gene (6 bases). V was pared by 8 bases and J by 2 bases, with 12 bases between. This CDR3 comprises 13 residues. The germline gives CDR1 LNHDA, CDR2 SQIVND (reference sequence). This CDR3 reads CASGAGRQETQYF. The CDR3, as DNA: TGTGCCAGTGGGGCGGGGAGACAAGAGACCCAGTACTTC.

The gene calls are TRBV18 and TRBJ2-4, with TRBD2 matching 7 bases. Trimming removed 0 bases from V and 8 bases from J; junction bases left unmatched: 7. The germline V gene has CDR1 KGHSH and CDR2 LQKENI. The CDR3 sequence is 15 residues long. The CDR3: CASSPPVGLEDIQYF. The DNA of the CDR3 is TGTGCCAGCTCACCACCGGTAGGACTAGAGGACATTCAGTACTTC.

V is TRBV9 and J is TRBJ2-7; TRBD1 matches at 7 bases. The trim removed 3 bases at V and 4 bases at J, leaving 13 bases unmatched. The V gene's germline CDR1 is SGDLS and CDR2 YYNGEE. CDR3 length: 16 amino acids. CDR3: CASSAGPNRGSYEQYF. The CDR3 coding sequence is TGTGCCAGCAGCGCGGGCCCCAACAGGGGTTCGTACGAGCAGTACTTC.

The chain is built from TRBV21-1 and TRBJ1-1; the table assigns TRBD1, which was not confirmed against the DNA. TRBV21-1 is reported as a pseudogene. The CDR3 is 20 amino acids. Here the CDR3 reads CASSKAGISGQGHSNTEAFF. CDR3 DNA: TGTGCCAGCAGCAAAGCCGGAATTAGTGGACAGGGCCATTCTAACACTGAAGCTTTCTTT.

The J gene is TRBJ2-2, the V gene TRBV5-1; 10 bases align to TRBD2. V was pared by 4 bases and J by 9 bases, with 9 bases of the junction left unmatched. Germline values: CDR1 SGHRS, CDR2 YFSETQ. The CDR3 totals 15 residues. The CDR3 sequence is CASSPKGLARWELFF. CDR3 bases: TGCGCCAGCAGCCCTAAGGGACTAGCGAGGTGGGAGCTGTTTTTT.

This chain's CDR3 is CASSLGVKAANEKLFF. The CDR3 DNA sequence: TGCGCCAGCAGCTTGGGGGTTAAGGCGGCAAATGAAAAACTGTTTTTT. The rearrangement uses TRBV5-1 and TRBJ1-4; the D is unclear. Germline V gives CDR1 SGHRS, CDR2 YFSETQ. The V gene lost 0 bases and the J gene lost 5 bases, with 14 bases spanning the gap. The CDR3 runs 16 residues.

The chain combines TRBV6-4 with TRBJ2-2; D may be TRBD1 (6 bases). This CDR3 comprises 13 residues. Germline CDR1 is MRHNA and CDR2 is SNTAGT. Trimming shortened V by 0 bases and J by 8 bases, and 7 bases separated the two germline ends. The chain's CDR3 is CASSDSGQGELFF. As DNA, the CDR3 is TGTGCCAGCAGTGACTCCGGACAGGGGGAGCTGTTTTTT.

This chain links TRBV27 with TRBJ1-6; 8 nucleotides line up with TRBD1. V was pared by 5 bases and J by 9 bases, with 3 bases of the junction left unmatched. Germline CDR1 and CDR2: MNHEY and SMNVEV (reference sequence). CDR3 length: 13 residues. The CDR3 here is CASSRDRLSPLHF. The CDR3 nucleotides read TGTGCCAGCAGTCGGGACAGGCTTTCACCCCTCCACTTT.